This TCR beta chain was found in a study of blood T cell repertoires in COVID-19. Across the whole study: Collection of acute and convalescent COVID-19 samples took place in the United States, Italy and Spain. T cells, B-cell-depleted T cells, or PBMCs supplied cDNA or gDNA.

The ends were cut back, 1 base at V and 4 bases at J, with 8 bases in the middle. The CDR3 sequence is 13 residues long. From germline, CDR1 is SGHDT and CDR2 YYEEEE. In the original processing: Estimates of nucleated cell counts were drawn from the amplification of reference gene primers. The table came from immunoSEQ multiplex PCR; TCRdb's copy has only in-frame clones and leaves some out. The V and J calls and clone size were taken over from that table, and D and trimming were inferred from the DNA. The sample includes fewer than 130,000 clones, less than 85% of them seen just once. The chain links TRBV5-6 to TRBJ1-2; D may be TRBD1 (5 bases). The TCR was taken from a man between 65 and 85 years old with active or convalescent COVID-19. Material for sequencing was peripheral blood. CDR3 coding DNA: TGTGCCAGCAGCTTGAGACAGCTCTATGGCTACACCTTC. Encoded protein: CASSLRQLYGYTF.